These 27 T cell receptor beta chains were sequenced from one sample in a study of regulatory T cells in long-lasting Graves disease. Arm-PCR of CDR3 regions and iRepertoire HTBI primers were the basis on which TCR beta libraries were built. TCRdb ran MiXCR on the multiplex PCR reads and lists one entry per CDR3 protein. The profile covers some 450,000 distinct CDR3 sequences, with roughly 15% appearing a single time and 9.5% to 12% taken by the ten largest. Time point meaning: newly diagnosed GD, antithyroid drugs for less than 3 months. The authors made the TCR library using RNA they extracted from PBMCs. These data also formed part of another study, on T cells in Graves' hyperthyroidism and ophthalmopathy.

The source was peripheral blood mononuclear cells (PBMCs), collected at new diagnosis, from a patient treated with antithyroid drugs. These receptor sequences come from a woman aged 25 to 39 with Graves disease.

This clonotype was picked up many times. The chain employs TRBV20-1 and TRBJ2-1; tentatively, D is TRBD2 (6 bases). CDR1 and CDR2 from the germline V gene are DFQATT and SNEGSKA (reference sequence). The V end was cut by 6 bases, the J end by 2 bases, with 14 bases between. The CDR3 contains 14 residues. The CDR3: CSAGESGPYNEQFF. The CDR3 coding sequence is TGCAGTGCCGGTGAGAGCGGGCCCTACAATGAGCAGTTCTTC.

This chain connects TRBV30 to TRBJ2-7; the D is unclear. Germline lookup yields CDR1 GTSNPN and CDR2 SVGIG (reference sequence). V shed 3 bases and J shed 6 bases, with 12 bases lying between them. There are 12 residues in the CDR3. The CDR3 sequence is CAWSPAWGEQYF. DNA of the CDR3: TGTGCCTGGAGCCCGGCCTGGGGCGAGCAGTACTTC.

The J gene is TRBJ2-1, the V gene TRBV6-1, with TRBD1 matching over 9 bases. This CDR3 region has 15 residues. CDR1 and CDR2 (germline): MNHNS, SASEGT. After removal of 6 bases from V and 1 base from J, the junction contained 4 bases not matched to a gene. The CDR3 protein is CASRTGGASYNEQFF. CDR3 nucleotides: TGTGCCAGCAGGACAGGGGGAGCTTCCTACAATGAGCAGTTCTTC.

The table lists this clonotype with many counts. In DNA form, the CDR3 reads TGTGCCAGCACCAGGGCCGAGGGGGTCTACGAGCAGTACTTC. It encodes CASTRAEGVYEQYF. The rearrangement joins TRBV6-1 to TRBJ2-7; perhaps TRBD1 as D (6 bases). Trimming shortened V by 7 bases and J by 3 bases, and 16 bases separated the two germline ends. The CDR3 is 14 residues long. Germline V gives CDR1 MNHNS, CDR2 SASEGT.

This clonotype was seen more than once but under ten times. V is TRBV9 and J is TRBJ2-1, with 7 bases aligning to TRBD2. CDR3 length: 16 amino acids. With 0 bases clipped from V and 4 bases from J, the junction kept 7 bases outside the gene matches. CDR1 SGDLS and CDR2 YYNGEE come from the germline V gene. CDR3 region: CASSVAGLADYNEQFF. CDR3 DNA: TGTGCCAGCAGCGTAGCTGGGCTAGCGGATTACAATGAGCAGTTCTTC.

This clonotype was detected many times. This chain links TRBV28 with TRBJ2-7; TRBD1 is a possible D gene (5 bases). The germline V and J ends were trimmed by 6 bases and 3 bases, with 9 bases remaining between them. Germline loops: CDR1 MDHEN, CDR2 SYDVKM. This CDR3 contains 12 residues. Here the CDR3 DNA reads TGTGCCAGCAGCCGCACAGGCTACGAGCAGTACTTC. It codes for CASSRTGYEQYF.

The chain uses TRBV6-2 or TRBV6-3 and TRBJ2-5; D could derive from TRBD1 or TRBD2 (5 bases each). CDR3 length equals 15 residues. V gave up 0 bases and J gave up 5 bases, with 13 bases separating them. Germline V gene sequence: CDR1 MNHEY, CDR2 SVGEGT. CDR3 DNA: TGTGCCAGCAGTTACTCTCCCGGGGCGTCGGAGACCCAGTACTTC. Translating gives CASSYSPGASETQYF.

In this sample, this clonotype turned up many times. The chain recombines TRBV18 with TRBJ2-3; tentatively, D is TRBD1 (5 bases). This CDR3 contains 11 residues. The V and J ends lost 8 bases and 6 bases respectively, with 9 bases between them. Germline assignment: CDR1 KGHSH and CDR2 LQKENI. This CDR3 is CASSPGDTQYF. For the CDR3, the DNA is TGTGCCAGCAGCCCAGGGGATACGCAGTATTTT.

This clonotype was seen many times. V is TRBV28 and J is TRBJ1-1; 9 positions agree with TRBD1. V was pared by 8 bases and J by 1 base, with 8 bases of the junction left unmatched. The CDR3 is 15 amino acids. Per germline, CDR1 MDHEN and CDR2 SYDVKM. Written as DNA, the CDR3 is TGTGCCAGCGGTGAAGACAGGGGGGGGAACACTGAAGCTTTCTTT. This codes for CASGEDRGGNTEAFF.

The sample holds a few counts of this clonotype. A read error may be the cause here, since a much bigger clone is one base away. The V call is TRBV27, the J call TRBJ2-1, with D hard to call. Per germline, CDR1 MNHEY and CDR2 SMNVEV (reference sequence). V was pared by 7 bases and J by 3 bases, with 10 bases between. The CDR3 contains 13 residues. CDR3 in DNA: TGTGCCAGCATGCGTAGCAACTACAATGAGCAGTTCTTC. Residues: CASMRSNYNEQFF.

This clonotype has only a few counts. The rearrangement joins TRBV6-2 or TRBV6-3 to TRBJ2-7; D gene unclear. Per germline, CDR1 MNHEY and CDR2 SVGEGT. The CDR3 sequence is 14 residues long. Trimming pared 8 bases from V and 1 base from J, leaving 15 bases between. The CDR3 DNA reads TGTGCCAGCCGGCCCTTTACCGAATCCTACGAGCAGTACTTC. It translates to CASRPFTESYEQYF.

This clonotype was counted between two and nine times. The CDR3 DNA sequence: TGTGCCAGCAGCTGGGGGGTTAACACCGGGGAGCTGTTTTTT. Protein product: CASSWGVNTGELFF. The V and J genes are TRBV7-8 and TRBJ2-2, with TRBD2 as a possible D gene (6 bases). Germline V gene lookup returns CDR1 SGHVS and CDR2 FQNEAQ. Trimming took off 4 bases at V and 2 bases at J, with 8 bases between the two ends. The CDR3 spans 14 residues.

DNA for the CDR3: TGTGCCATCAGTGGTGTGCGGCTGGAGAACACTGAAGCTTTCTTT. This gives the protein CAISGVRLENTEAFF. The chain has TRBV10-3 and TRBJ1-1; D remains unclear. The CDR3 is made up of 15 amino acids. CDR1 is ENHRY, CDR2 SYGVKD, per germline. V shed 4 bases and J shed 1 base, with 13 bases lying between them.

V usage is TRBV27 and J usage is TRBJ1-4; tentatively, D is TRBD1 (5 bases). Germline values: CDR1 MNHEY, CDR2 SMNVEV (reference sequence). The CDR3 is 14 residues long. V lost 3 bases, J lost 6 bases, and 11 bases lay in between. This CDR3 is CASSFRPGHEKLFF. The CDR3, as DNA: TGTGCCAGCAGTTTCCGGCCAGGGCATGAAAAACTGTTTTTT.

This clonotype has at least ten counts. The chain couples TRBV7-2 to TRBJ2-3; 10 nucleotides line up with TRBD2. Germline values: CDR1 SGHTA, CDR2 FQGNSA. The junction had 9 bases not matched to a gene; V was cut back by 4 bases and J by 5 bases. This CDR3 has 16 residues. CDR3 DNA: TGTGCCAGCAGCTCTCAACCTAGCGGGAGCCGAGATACGCAGTATTTT. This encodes CASSSQPSGSRDTQYF.

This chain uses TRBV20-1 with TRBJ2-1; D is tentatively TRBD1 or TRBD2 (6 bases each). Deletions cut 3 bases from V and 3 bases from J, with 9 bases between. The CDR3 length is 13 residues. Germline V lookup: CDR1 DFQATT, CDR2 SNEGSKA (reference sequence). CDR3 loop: CSASKGGYNEQFF. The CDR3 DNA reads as TGCAGTGCTAGTAAGGGGGGCTACAATGAGCAGTTCTTC.

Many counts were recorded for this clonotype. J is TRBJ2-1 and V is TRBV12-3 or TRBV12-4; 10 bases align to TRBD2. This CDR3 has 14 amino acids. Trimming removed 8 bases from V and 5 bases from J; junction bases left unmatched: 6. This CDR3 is CASEREGLHNEQFF. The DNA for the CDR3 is TGTGCCAGCGAGCGGGAGGGCCTGCACAATGAGCAGTTCTTC.

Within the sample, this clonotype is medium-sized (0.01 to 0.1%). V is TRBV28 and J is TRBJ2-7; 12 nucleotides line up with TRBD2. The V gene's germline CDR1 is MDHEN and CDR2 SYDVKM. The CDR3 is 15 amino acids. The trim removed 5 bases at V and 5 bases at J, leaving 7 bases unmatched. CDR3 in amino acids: CASSPPSGRAHEQYF. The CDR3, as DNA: TGTGCCAGCAGTCCGCCTAGCGGGAGGGCCCACGAGCAGTACTTC.

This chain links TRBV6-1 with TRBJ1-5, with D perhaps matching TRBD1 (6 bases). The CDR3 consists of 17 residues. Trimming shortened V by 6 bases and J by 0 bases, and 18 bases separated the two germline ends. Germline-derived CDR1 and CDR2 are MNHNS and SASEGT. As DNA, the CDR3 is TGTGCCAGCAGCACTGGGGGTGGGGGGGCTAGCAATCAGCCCCAGCATTTT. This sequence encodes CASSTGGGGASNQPQHF.

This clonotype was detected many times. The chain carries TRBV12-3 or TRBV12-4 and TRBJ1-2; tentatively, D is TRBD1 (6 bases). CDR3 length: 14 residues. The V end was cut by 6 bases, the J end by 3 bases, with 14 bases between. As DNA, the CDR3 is TGTGCCAGCAGGTATACAGGGACGGACTATGGCTACACCTTC. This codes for CASRYTGTDYGYTF.

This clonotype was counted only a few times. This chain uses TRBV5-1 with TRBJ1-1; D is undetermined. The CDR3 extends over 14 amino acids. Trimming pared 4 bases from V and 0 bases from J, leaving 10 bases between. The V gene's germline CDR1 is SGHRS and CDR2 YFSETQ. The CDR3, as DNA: TGCGCCAGCAGCCCCCGGGCCCTGAACACTGAAGCTTTCTTT. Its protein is CASSPRALNTEAFF.

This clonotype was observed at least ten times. The CDR3 DNA reads TGTGCCAGCAGACGGACAGGAGGGGGATCGGCCCCCAATCAGCCCCAGCATTTT. Translating gives CASRRTGGGSAPNQPQHF. The rearrangement joins TRBV6-1 to TRBJ1-5; 7 nucleotides align to TRBD1. The V and J ends lost 6 bases and 3 bases, in that order; junction bases with no gene match: 17. Germline loops: CDR1 MNHNS, CDR2 SASEGT. The CDR3 is made up of 18 amino acids.

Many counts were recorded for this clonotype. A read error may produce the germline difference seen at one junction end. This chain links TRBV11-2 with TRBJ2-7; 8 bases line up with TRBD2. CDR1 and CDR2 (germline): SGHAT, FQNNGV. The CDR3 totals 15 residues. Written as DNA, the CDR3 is TGTGCCAGCAGCCCAGAGGGACTAGGCTCCAACGAGCAGTACTTC. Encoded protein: CASSPEGLGSNEQYF.

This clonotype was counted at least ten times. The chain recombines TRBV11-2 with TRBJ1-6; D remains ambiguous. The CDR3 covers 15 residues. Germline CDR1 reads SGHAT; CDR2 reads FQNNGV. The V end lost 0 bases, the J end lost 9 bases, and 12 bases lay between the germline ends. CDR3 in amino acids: CASSLDGGRASPLHF. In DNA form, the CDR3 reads TGTGCCAGCAGCTTAGATGGAGGTCGGGCTTCACCCCTCCACTTT.

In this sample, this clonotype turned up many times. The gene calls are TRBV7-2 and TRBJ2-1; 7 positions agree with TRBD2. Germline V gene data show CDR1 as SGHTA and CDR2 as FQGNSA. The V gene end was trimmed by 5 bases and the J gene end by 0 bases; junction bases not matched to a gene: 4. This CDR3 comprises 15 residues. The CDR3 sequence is CASSPSGASYNEQFF. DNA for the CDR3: TGTGCCAGCAGCCCAAGCGGGGCCTCCTACAATGAGCAGTTCTTC.

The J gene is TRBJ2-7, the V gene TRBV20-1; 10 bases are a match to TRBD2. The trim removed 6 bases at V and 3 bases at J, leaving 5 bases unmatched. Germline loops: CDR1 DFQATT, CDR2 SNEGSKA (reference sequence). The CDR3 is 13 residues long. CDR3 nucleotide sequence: TGCAGTGCACTAGCGGGAACAGGCTACGAGCAGTACTTC. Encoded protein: CSALAGTGYEQYF.

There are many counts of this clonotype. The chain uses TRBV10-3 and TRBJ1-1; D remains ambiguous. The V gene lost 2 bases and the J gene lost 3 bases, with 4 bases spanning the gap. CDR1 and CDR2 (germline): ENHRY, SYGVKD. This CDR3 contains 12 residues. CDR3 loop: CAISERDTEAFF. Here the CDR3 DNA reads TGTGCCATCAGTGAGCGGGACACTGAAGCTTTCTTT.